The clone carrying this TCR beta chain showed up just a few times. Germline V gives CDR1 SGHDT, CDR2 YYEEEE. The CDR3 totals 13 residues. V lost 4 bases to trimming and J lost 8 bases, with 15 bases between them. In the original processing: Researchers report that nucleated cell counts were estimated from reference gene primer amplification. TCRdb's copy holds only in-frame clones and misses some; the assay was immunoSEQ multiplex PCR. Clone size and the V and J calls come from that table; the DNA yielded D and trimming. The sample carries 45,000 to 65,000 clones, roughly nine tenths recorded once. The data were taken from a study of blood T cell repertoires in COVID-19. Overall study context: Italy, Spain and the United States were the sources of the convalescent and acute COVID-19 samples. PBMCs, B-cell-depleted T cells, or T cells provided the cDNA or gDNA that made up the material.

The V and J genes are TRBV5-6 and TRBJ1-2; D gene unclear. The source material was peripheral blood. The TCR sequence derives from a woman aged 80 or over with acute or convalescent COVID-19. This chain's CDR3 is CASSPPRGSGYTF. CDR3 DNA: TGTGCCAGCAGCCCCCCTCGGGGTAGCGGCTACACCTTC.